These 12 T cell receptor beta chains share one sample of origin, sequenced in a study of PD-1 blockade in classical Hodgkin lymphoma. No patient escaped relapse after autologous stem cell transplantation, and brentuximab vedotin exposure varied. The data were produced by immunoSEQ multiplex PCR, yet TCRdb's version contains in-frame clones alone and is incomplete. This table has 14,000 or so clones, roughly 85% appearing once. Sequenced here: peripheral blood mononuclear cells (PBMCs), sampled at baseline. The source of these receptors is a human donor with classical Hodgkin lymphoma.

This sequence joins TRBV5-1 and TRBJ2-1; D is perhaps TRBD2 (7 bases). Germline assignment: CDR1 SGHRS and CDR2 YFSETQ. Between the trimmed V and J ends, which lost 3 bases and 8 bases, there was a span of 18 bases. The CDR3 contains 15 residues. The CDR3 region has the DNA TGCGCCAGCAGCTCCGGCGGAGGGGGGGCCGATGAGCAGTTCTTC. Translation gives CASSSGGGGADEQFF. Full variable domain (remainder filled in from reference TRBV5-1 and TRBJ2-1): KAGVTQTPRYLIKTRGQQVTLSCSPISGHRSVSWYQQTPGQGLQFLFEYFSETQRNKGNFPGRFSGRQFSNSRSEMNVSTLELGDSALYLCASSSGGGGADEQFFGPGTRLTVL.

This rearrangement joins TRBV4-3 to TRBJ2-7, with D possibly TRBD2 on 5 matching bases. V lost 4 bases to trimming and J lost 0 bases, with 13 bases between them. Germline lookup yields CDR1 LGHNA and CDR2 YSLEER. CDR3 size: 15 residues. CDR3 region: CASSPALDFSYEQYF. The CDR3 DNA follows: TGCGCCAGCAGCCCCGCCCTGGACTTCTCCTACGAGCAGTACTTC.

The chain carries TRBV10-1 and TRBJ1-1, with D perhaps TRBD1 (5 bases). The CDR3 extends over 16 amino acids. Deletions cut 6 bases from V and 1 base from J, with 18 bases between. The germline V gene encodes CDR1 WNHNN and CDR2 SYGVQD (reference sequence). As DNA, the CDR3 is TGCGCCAGCAGCGCCGGGACCCCCCGGTGGAACACTGAAGCTTTCTTT. Translation gives CASSAGTPRWNTEAFF.

This chain joins TRBV14 and TRBJ2-7; D unclear. Germline values: CDR1 SGHDN, CDR2 FVKESK. The CDR3 covers 11 residues. V lost 1 base, J lost 2 bases, and 0 bases lay in between. The CDR3 DNA follows: TGTGCCAGCAGCCAAGCCTACGAGCAGTACTTC. It translates to CASSQAYEQYF.

This clone was observed a few times. This chain uses TRBV10-1 with TRBJ1-2; unclear D gene. CDR3 length equals 16 residues. Germline V CDR1 and CDR2: WNHNN, SYGVQD (reference sequence). The V gene lost 6 bases and the J gene lost 2 bases, with 19 bases spanning the gap. The CDR3 sequence: CASSAGPYTSNYGYTF. CDR3 sequence (DNA): TGCGCCAGCAGCGCTGGACCCTATACGAGCAACTATGGCTACACCTTC.

This clone was observed a handful of times. This chain joins TRBV7-3 and TRBJ2-1; 9 bases align to TRBD2. Germline values: CDR1 SGHTA, CDR2 FQGTGA. Trimming cost V 2 bases and J 5 bases; bases outside gene matches: 4. The CDR3 has 15 amino acids. CDR3 DNA sequence: TGTGCCAGCAGCTTATGGAGCGGGGGGAACAATGAGCAGTTCTTC. This codes for CASSLWSGGNNEQFF.

The chain joins TRBV2 to TRBJ2-7, with a tentative D call TRBD1 (6 bases). CDR1 is SNHLY, CDR2 FYNNEI, per germline. Trimming cost V 7 bases and J 4 bases, with 11 bases left between them. The CDR3 covers 12 residues. The CDR3 region is CASTSGTYEQYF. CDR3 nucleotides: TGTGCCAGCACCTCCGGGACATACGAGCAGTACTTC.

This clone was seen once. Compared with germline, one end of the junction differs, possibly owing to a read error. The rearrangement joins TRBV13 to TRBJ2-7, with 15 nucleotides matching TRBD2. The germline CDR1 and CDR2 sequences are PRHDT and FYEKMQ (reference sequence). CDR3 length: 16 amino acids. In DNA, the CDR3 is TGTGCCAGCAGCCTAGGACTAGCGGGGGGGCTATACGAGCAGTACTTC. This gives the protein CASSLGLAGGLYEQYF.

The V and J genes are TRBV7-2 and TRBJ2-7; D unresolved. Trimming shortened V by 5 bases and J by 8 bases, and 16 bases separated the two germline ends. Germline CDR1 and CDR2: SGHTA and FQGNSA. The CDR3 is made up of 13 amino acids. CDR3 sequence reads: CASSPSSWVQQYF. The CDR3 bases are TGTGCCAGCAGCCCCTCAAGTTGGGTTCAGCAGTACTTC. The variable domain in full, completed from reference TRBV7-2 and TRBJ2-7, reads GAGVSQSPSNKVTEKGKDVELRCDPISGHTALYWYRQSLGQGLEFLIYFQGNSAPDKSGLPSDRFSAERTGGSVSTLTIQRTQQEDSAVYLCASSPSSWVQQYFGPGTRLTVT.

This rearrangement joins TRBV5-8 to TRBJ1-5; possibly TRBD1 for D (6 bases). Germline loops: CDR1 SGHTS, CDR2 YDEGEE. This CDR3 contains 14 residues. Deletions cut 1 base from V and 6 bases from J, with 11 bases between. CDR3 protein: CASSLYRVSQPQHF. Written as DNA, the CDR3 is TGTGCCAGCAGCTTGTACAGGGTCAGTCAGCCCCAGCATTTT.

The chain couples TRBV19 to TRBJ1-2; no definite D call. CDR1 and CDR2 (germline): LNHDA, SQIVND (reference sequence). V lost 7 bases and J 1 base, leaving 13 bases between the germline ends. The length of the CDR3 is 14 residues. DNA of the CDR3: TGTGCCAGTACCGATCGGACGGTTAACTATGGCTACACCTTC. This codes for CASTDRTVNYGYTF.

This chain joins TRBV5-1 and TRBJ2-2; D remains ambiguous. The CDR3 contains 15 residues. From germline, CDR1 is SGHRS and CDR2 YFSETQ. V lost 0 bases to trimming and J lost 0 bases, with 6 bases between them. As DNA, the CDR3 is TGCGCCAGCAGCTTGGGTAGGCCGAACACCGGGGAGCTGTTTTTT. Protein sequence: CASSLGRPNTGELFF.